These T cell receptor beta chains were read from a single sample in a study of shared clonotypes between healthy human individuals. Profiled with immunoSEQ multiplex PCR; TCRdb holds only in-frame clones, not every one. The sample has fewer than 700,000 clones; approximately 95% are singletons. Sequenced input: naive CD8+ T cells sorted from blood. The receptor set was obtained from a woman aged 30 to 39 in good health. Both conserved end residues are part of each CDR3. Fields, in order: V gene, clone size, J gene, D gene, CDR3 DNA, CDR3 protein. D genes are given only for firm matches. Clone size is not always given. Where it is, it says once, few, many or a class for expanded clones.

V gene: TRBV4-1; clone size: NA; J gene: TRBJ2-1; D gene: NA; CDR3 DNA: TGCGCCAGCAGAGGACAGAGATACAATGAGCAGTTCTTC; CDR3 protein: CASRGQRYNEQFF
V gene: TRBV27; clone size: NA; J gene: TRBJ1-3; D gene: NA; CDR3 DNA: TGTGCCAGCAGTGGGGTACCTGGAAACACCATATATTTT; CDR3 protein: CASSGVPGNTIYF
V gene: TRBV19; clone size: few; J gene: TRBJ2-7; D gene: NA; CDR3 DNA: TGTGCCAGTAGTATAGGGGAAGGGTACGAGCAGTACTTC; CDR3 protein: CASSIGEGYEQYF
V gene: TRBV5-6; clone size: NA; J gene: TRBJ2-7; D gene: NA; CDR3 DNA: TGTGCCAGCACCCGGTCTGAGTACGAGCAGTACTTC; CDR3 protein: CASTRSEYEQYF
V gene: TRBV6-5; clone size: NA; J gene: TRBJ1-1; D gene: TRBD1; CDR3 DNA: TGTGCCAGCAGTGAACTGACAGGGACAACTGAAGCTTTCTTT; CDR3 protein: CASSELTGTTEAFF
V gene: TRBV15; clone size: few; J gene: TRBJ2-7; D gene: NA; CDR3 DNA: TGTGCCACCAGCAGAGGTACCGACCCGCGCGAGCAGTACTTC; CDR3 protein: CATSRGTDPREQYF
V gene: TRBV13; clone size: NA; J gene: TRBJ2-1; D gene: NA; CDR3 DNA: TGTGCCAGCAGTGCCCAGGGACACACGAGCTCCTACAATGAGCAGTTCTTC; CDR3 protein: CASSAQGHTSSYNEQFF
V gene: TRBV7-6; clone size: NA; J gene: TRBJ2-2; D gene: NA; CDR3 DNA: TGTGCCAGCAGCTTAGCCGGCCTCCACACCGGGGAGCTGTTTTTT; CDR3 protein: CASSLAGLHTGELFF
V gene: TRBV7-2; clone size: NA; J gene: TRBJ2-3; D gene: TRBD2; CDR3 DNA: TGTGCCAGCAGCTTGTGGGGGGAGGGTTCCGCAGATACGCAGTATTTT; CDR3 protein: CASSLWGEGSADTQYF
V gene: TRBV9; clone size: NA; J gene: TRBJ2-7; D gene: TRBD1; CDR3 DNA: TGTGCCAGCAGCTCGGGACAGGATTCTTACGAGCAGTACTTC; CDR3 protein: CASSSGQDSYEQYF
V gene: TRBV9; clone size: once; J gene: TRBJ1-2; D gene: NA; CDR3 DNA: TGTGCCAGCAGCGAGGGAGTTGGTGGCTACACCTTC; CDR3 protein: CASSEGVGGYTF
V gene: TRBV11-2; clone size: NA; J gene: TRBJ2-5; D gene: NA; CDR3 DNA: TGTGCCAGCAGCTTAATTTTATCTGGTGGGAGGGAGACCCAGTACTTC; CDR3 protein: CASSLILSGGRETQYF
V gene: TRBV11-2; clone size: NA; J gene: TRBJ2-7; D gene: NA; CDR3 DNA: TGTGCCAGCAGCCCGCCTGGCTTGTACGAGCAGTACTTC; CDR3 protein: CASSPPGLYEQYF
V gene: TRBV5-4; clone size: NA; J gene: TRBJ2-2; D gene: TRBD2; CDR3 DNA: TGTGCCAGCAGCTTGGATAGCGGGTCGCTCACCGGGGAGCTGTTTTTT; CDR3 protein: CASSLDSGSLTGELFF
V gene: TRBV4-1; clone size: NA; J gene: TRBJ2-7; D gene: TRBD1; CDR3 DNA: TGCGCCAGCAGCCAAGGGACAGGGGGCCCCTACGAGCAGTACTTC; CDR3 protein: CASSQGTGGPYEQYF